These 15 T cell receptor beta chains came from one sample sequenced in a study of T cell responses to AZD1222 COVID-19 vaccine. TCRdb's copy holds only in-frame clones and misses some; the assay was immunoSEQ multiplex PCR. Of 150,000 to 200,000 clones in the sample, around 94% were seen once. The sample was peripheral blood, taken 28 days after the second dose of the MenACWY control vaccine. The source is an adult who received the MenACWY meningococcal vaccine as a control.

The V and J genes are TRBV29-1 and TRBJ2-3; D not certain. The V end lost 6 bases, the J end lost 4 bases, and 11 bases lay between the germline ends. This CDR3 region has 12 residues. In germline, CDR1 is SQVTM, CDR2 ANQGSEA. The CDR3 loop reads CSVGEAADTQYF. The CDR3 region has the DNA TGCAGCGTCGGTGAGGCGGCAGATACGCAGTATTTT.

The table lists this clone with a count of one. The chain combines TRBV6-4 with TRBJ1-1, with D unclear. The CDR3 runs 12 residues. V was cut by 7 bases and J by 6 bases, with 12 bases left in between. The V gene's germline CDR1 is MRHNA and CDR2 SNTAGT. The chain's CDR3 is CASNRTLAEAFF. The CDR3 DNA reads TGTGCCAGCAATAGAACACTGGCTGAAGCTTTCTTT.

The V and J genes are TRBV7-9 and TRBJ2-3; tentative D call: TRBD2 (6 bases). This CDR3 has 16 amino acids. The germline CDR1 and CDR2 sequences are SEHNR and FQNEAQ (reference sequence). V was trimmed by 5 bases and J by 3 bases, leaving 18 bases between them. In DNA, the CDR3 is TGTGCCAGCAGCCACGCCCCGAGCGGGTTGACAGATACGCAGTATTTT. Translation gives CASSHAPSGLTDTQYF.

This chain connects TRBV19 to TRBJ2-1, with 10 bases fitting TRBD2. V lost 1 base to trimming and J lost 9 bases; unmatched junction nucleotides: 12. CDR1 LNHDA and CDR2 SQIVND come from the germline V gene (reference sequence). This CDR3 has 17 residues. The CDR3 DNA sequence: TGTGCCAGTAGTATAGGCCCGGGGCTAGCGGGAGCGGGTGAGCAGTTCTTC. Protein: CASSIGPGLAGAGEQFF.

The J gene is TRBJ1-5, the V gene TRBV6-2 or TRBV6-3, with 7 positions matching TRBD1. This CDR3 has 14 amino acids. V trimming: 5 bases; J trimming: 7 bases; junction bases outside the gene matches: 8. CDR1 is MNHEY, CDR2 SVGEGT, per germline. The CDR3 loop reads CASSRTGLQQPQHF. CDR3 nucleotides: TGTGCCAGCAGTCGGACAGGCCTGCAACAGCCCCAGCATTTT.

The CDR3 protein is CASSIDRGGTKAFF. The CDR3 nucleotides are TGTGCCAGTAGTATAGACAGGGGCGGGACAAAGGCGTTCTTC. The chain recombines TRBV19 with TRBJ2-1; either TRBD1 or TRBD2 may fit D (6 bases each). CDR1 is LNHDA and CDR2 is SQIVND in the germline V gene (reference sequence). V gave up 0 bases and J gave up 15 bases, with 18 bases separating them. This CDR3 is built from 14 residues.

This clone was seen once. The V call is TRBV6-5, the J call TRBJ1-5, with 8 positions matching TRBD1. V lost 7 bases to trimming and J lost 7 bases; unmatched junction nucleotides: 9. This CDR3 is 14 amino acids long. Germline-derived CDR1 and CDR2 are MNHEY and SVGAGI. CDR3 region: CASIRGTGGQPQHF. CDR3 sequence (DNA): TGTGCCAGCATCAGGGGGACAGGCGGACAGCCCCAGCATTTT.

The chain couples TRBV14 to TRBJ2-1; 7 bases fit TRBD2. The CDR3 is 18 amino acids. From germline, CDR1 is SGHDN and CDR2 FVKESK. The V and J ends lost 1 base and 7 bases, in that order; junction bases with no gene match: 16. CDR3 in amino acids: CASSQVVVLGGRGNEQFF. CDR3 nucleotides: TGTGCCAGCAGCCAAGTTGTCGTTCTCGGCGGGAGAGGTAATGAGCAGTTCTTC.

This clone turned up a few times. The chain links TRBV7-8 to TRBJ1-1, with D possibly matching TRBD1 (6 bases). Germline V CDR1 and CDR2: SGHVS, FQNEAQ. This CDR3 has 14 residues. Between the trimmed V and J ends, which lost 7 bases and 0 bases, there was a span of 12 bases. The CDR3 loop is CASTLTGMNTEAFF. In DNA, the CDR3 is TGTGCCAGCACCCTGACAGGCATGAACACTGAAGCTTTCTTT.

The J gene is TRBJ1-2, the V gene TRBV29-1; D remains ambiguous. V was pared by 1 base and J by 5 bases, with 5 bases between. This CDR3 has 11 amino acids. The germline gives CDR1 SQVTM, CDR2 ANQGSEA. The CDR3 DNA sequence: TGCAGCGTTGAAGTGATTTATGGCTACACCTTC. Encoded protein: CSVEVIYGYTF. Full variable domain (missing parts from reference TRBV29-1 and TRBJ1-2): SAVISQKPSRDICQRGTSLTIQCQVDSQVTMMFWYRQQPGQSLTLIATANQGSEATYESGFVIDKFPISRPNLTFSTLTVSNMSPEDSSIYLCSVEVIYGYTFGSGTRLTVV.

The table lists this clone with a count of one. The genes are TRBV5-3 and TRBJ1-1; 11 bases fit TRBD1. TRBV5-3 is treated as an ORF (open reading frame) with a function not yet certain. V was pared by 4 bases and J by 0 bases, with 11 bases of the junction left unmatched. The CDR3 has 18 residues. CDR3 region: CARSLGTGGSYLNTEAFF. In DNA, the CDR3 is TGTGCCAGAAGCCTGGGGACAGGGGGAAGTTATTTGAACACTGAAGCTTTCTTT.

The V call is TRBV7-8, the J call TRBJ1-6; possible D gene TRBD1, 5 bases. In germline, CDR1 is SGHVS, CDR2 FQNEAQ. Trimming left V 4 bases short and J 7 bases short, with 14 bases between. CDR3 length: 15 amino acids. In DNA form, the CDR3 reads TGTGCCAGCAGCTCTTCCGGGGCTGGGAATTCACCCCTCCACTTT. It codes for CASSSSGAGNSPLHF.

V usage is TRBV12-5 and J usage is TRBJ1-2; the D is unclear. Germline CDR1 LGHNT, CDR2 FRNRAP. The CDR3 covers 12 residues. V gave up 7 bases and J gave up 3 bases, with 9 bases separating them. The CDR3 DNA follows: TGTGCTAGTGCGGCGGGAGACTATGGCTACACCTTC. Its protein is CASAAGDYGYTF.

V is TRBV6-5 and J is TRBJ1-1; 10 nucleotides agree with TRBD1. V shed 1 base, J shed 10 bases, and the junction held 6 bases outside the gene matches. Germline V gives CDR1 MNHEY, CDR2 SVGAGI. This CDR3 is built from 14 residues. This chain's CDR3 is CASSYLGGQGRAFF. CDR3 DNA sequence: TGTGCCAGCAGTTACTTAGGGGGACAGGGGAGAGCTTTCTTT.

This rearrangement joins TRBV19 to TRBJ1-4; possible D gene TRBD1, 5 bases. Germline values: CDR1 LNHDA, CDR2 SQIVND (reference sequence). V was pared by 5 bases and J by 10 bases, with 11 bases between. This CDR3 is 12 amino acids long. This CDR3 reads CASSPGTTKLFF. CDR3 sequence (DNA): TGTGCCAGTAGTCCGGGGACGACAAAACTGTTTTTT. Full variable domain (rest looked up from reference TRBV19 and TRBJ1-4): DGGITQSPKYLFRKEGQNVTLSCEQNLNHDAMYWYRQDPGQGLRLIYYSQIVNDFQKGDIAEGYSVSREKKESFPLTVTSAQKNPTAFYLCASSPGTTKLFFGSGTQLSVL.